This T cell receptor (beta chain) was captured in a study of cytomegalovirus exposure and HLA in healthy donors. Both 60 Vbeta primers and 13 Jbeta primers went into the PCR. Sequencing used immunoSEQ multiplex PCR; TCRdb keeps in-frame clones, though not all of them. The sample lists about 170,000 clones, just under 80% occurring once. Concerning this clone itself: Its antigen is unidentified.

After removal of 1 base from V and 6 bases from J, the junction contained 14 bases not matched to a gene. The CDR3 has 17 residues. CDR1 and CDR2 from the germline V gene are SGHNT and YYREEE (reference sequence). Study findings and constraints: Evidence from a later analysis indicated that most CMV-associated TCR beta chains looked HLA-restricted. A few chains tied to CMV proved CMV antigen-specific in vitro.

The rearrangement links TRBV5-4 to TRBJ2-3; 7 bases align to TRBD2. This clonotype originated in a woman in her forties or fifties in good health and CMV-seropositive. The sequenced sample was PBMCs. This chain's CDR3 is CASSLPRPGLSPDTQYF. CDR3 DNA: TGTGCCAGCAGCTTGCCTCGTCCGGGACTATCCCCCGATACGCAGTATTTT.